The 28 T cell receptor beta chains presented below share a single source sample, sequenced in a study of cytomegalovirus exposure and HLA in healthy donors. The study ran its PCR with 60 Vbeta and 13 Jbeta primers. Profiling relied on immunoSEQ multiplex PCR, and the TCRdb table lists in-frame clones only, not all of them. The profile shows about 120,000 clones, 60% to 85% of them singletons. Sequencing was performed on PBMCs. All receptors derive from a woman in her forties in good health and CMV-seropositive.

The gene calls are TRBV7-9 and TRBJ1-2; TRBD1 is a possible D gene (6 bases). CDR1 is SEHNR, CDR2 FQNEAQ, per germline (reference sequence). The V and J ends lost 5 bases and 4 bases respectively, with 11 bases between them. This CDR3 has 13 amino acids. CDR3 region: CASSPQGSYGYTF. CDR3 nucleotides: TGTGCCAGCAGCCCGCAGGGGAGCTATGGCTACACCTTC.

The chain joins TRBV2 to TRBJ1-1; TRBD1 aligns across 7 bases. Germline values: CDR1 SNHLY, CDR2 FYNNEI. After removal of 5 bases from V and 5 bases from J, the junction contained 2 bases not matched to a gene. This CDR3 is built from 12 residues. CDR3 nucleotides: TGTGCCAGCAGTTACAGGGGAACTGAAGCTTTCTTT. Translated, it gives CASSYRGTEAFF.

The V call is TRBV5-1, the J call TRBJ1-1, with no clear D. V lost 2 bases to trimming and J lost 1 base, with 9 bases between them. CDR3 length equals 14 residues. Per germline, CDR1 SGHRS and CDR2 YFSETQ. The CDR3 coding sequence is TGCGCCAGCAGCTTCGCACTCAAGAACACTGAAGCTTTCTTT. Protein: CASSFALKNTEAFF.

The gene calls are TRBV18 and TRBJ2-7, with 9 bases that match TRBD1. V lost 2 bases and J lost 2; bases outside the gene matches: 4. Looked up from germline, CDR1 is KGHSH and CDR2 is LQKENI. The CDR3 consists of 15 residues. The CDR3 protein is CASSPTGGPAYEQYF. DNA of the CDR3: TGTGCCAGCTCACCAACAGGGGGCCCTGCCTACGAGCAGTACTTC.

This chain links TRBV11-2 with TRBJ1-5, with D possibly being TRBD1 (5 bases). The CDR3 length is 13 residues. V was trimmed by 5 bases and J by 6 bases, leaving 11 bases between them. The germline V gene encodes CDR1 SGHAT and CDR2 FQNNGV. The CDR3 DNA is TGTGCCAGCAGCCCAGGGCCGGTTCAGCCCCAGCATTTT. This codes for CASSPGPVQPQHF.

The V gene is TRBV4-3, the J gene TRBJ1-6; D call uncertain. The V end was cut by 0 bases, the J end by 9 bases, with 3 bases between. CDR1 and CDR2 (germline): LGHNA, YSLEER. This CDR3 is 12 amino acids long. The CDR3 is CASSQDSSPLHF. The CDR3 DNA sequence: TGCGCCAGCAGCCAAGATAGTTCACCCCTCCACTTT.

V usage is TRBV29-1 and J usage is TRBJ1-2; 8 bases match TRBD1. From germline, CDR1 is SQVTM and CDR2 ANQGSEA. J was trimmed by 8 bases and V by 3 bases; bases with no gene match: 14. The CDR3 has 15 amino acids. The CDR3 bases are TGCAGCGTTGAGCCAGTAGGACAGGGTCATTCCGGCTACACCTTC. Its translation: CSVEPVGQGHSGYTF.

This clone appeared a few times. CDR3 residues: CARGVYTEAFF. In DNA form, the CDR3 reads TGCGCCAGAGGGGTTTACACTGAAGCTTTCTTT. The V call is TRBV10-1, the J call TRBJ1-1; D perhaps matches TRBD1 (5 bases). Germline V gene data show CDR1 as WNHNN and CDR2 as SYGVQD (reference sequence). CDR3 length: 11 amino acids. The germline V and J ends were trimmed by 9 bases and 3 bases, with 8 bases remaining between them.

The rearrangement joins TRBV6-5 to TRBJ2-7; 8 nucleotides match TRBD2. CDR3 size: 15 residues. Trimming cost V 0 bases and J 2 bases; bases outside gene matches: 3. CDR1 MNHEY and CDR2 SVGAGI come from the germline V gene. The CDR3 loop reads CASSYSRAGAYEQYF. CDR3 in DNA: TGTGCCAGCAGTTACTCGAGAGCGGGGGCCTACGAGCAGTACTTC.

V usage is TRBV7-9 and J usage is TRBJ1-6; D gene uncertain. Germline V lookup: CDR1 SEHNR, CDR2 FQNEAQ (reference sequence). V was cut by 2 bases and J by 14 bases, with 16 bases left in between. The CDR3 spans 14 residues. In DNA form, the CDR3 reads TGTGCCAGCAGCTTAAGTAGTGCCCCATGGTCCCTCCACTTT. Protein: CASSLSSAPWSLHF.

The chain couples TRBV6-5 to TRBJ2-7; 9 bases line up with TRBD1. The germline V gene encodes CDR1 MNHEY and CDR2 SVGAGI. Unmatched junction bases numbered 9, after V lost 4 bases and J lost 2 bases. This CDR3 spans 16 amino acids. CDR3 sequence reads: CASSSPGTGPTYEQYF. CDR3 sequence (DNA): TGTGCCAGCAGTTCCCCCGGGACAGGGCCTACCTACGAGCAGTACTTC.

The J gene is TRBJ1-1, the V gene TRBV5-3, with D possibly being TRBD1 (5 bases). TRBV5-3 carries the ORF label, with uncertain function. The CDR3 is 14 residues long. Between the trimmed V and J ends, which lost 0 bases and 4 bases, there was a span of 10 bases. CDR3: CARSLGQGGTEAFF. The CDR3 bases are TGTGCCAGAAGCTTGGGGCAGGGTGGCACTGAAGCTTTCTTT.

The chain joins TRBV7-6 to TRBJ1-2, with TRBD1 as a possible D gene (6 bases). The germline V gene has CDR1 SGHVS and CDR2 FNYEAQ. The CDR3 length is 15 residues. The V end was cut by 5 bases, the J end by 3 bases, with 16 bases between. CDR3 amino acids: CASSPTPQGHYGYTF. In DNA form, the CDR3 reads TGTGCCAGCAGCCCCACCCCACAGGGTCACTATGGCTACACCTTC. Variable domain in full (rest from reference TRBV7-6 and TRBJ1-2): GAGVSQSPRYKVTKRGQDVALRCDPISGHVSLYWYRQALGQGPEFLTYFNYEAQQDKSGLPNDRFSAERPEGSISTLTIQRTEQRDSAMYRCASSPTPQGHYGYTFGSGTRLTVV.

About this clone: The sample has other DNA sequences that encode this CDR3 too. This sequence joins TRBV5-1 and TRBJ1-5; D unresolved. Trimming took 0 bases from V and 4 from J, leaving 5 bases between them. The germline CDR1 and CDR2 sequences are SGHRS and YFSETQ. The CDR3 sequence is 13 residues long. In DNA, the CDR3 is TGCGCCAGCAGCTTGGACGCGAATCAGCCCCAGCATTTT. Translation gives CASSLDANQPQHF.

This clone was seen once. The CDR3 loop reads CASSLSPFGYGYTF. The CDR3 DNA sequence: TGTGCCAGCAGTTTATCGCCATTCGGCTATGGCTACACCTTC. The chain joins TRBV27 to TRBJ1-2; D gene unclear. The CDR3 consists of 14 residues. Germline lookup yields CDR1 MNHEY and CDR2 SMNVEV (reference sequence). Trimming removed 0 bases at V and 4 bases at J, with 9 bases between.

This clone appeared a few times. The chain links TRBV7-2 to TRBJ2-7; D is possibly TRBD2 (5 bases). V lost 5 bases and J lost 2, with 13 bases in between. The CDR3 length is 14 residues. Germline CDR1 is SGHTA and CDR2 is FQGNSA. The CDR3 protein is CASSQNPGTYEQYF. CDR3 DNA: TGTGCCAGCAGCCAAAATCCGGGGACCTACGAGCAGTACTTC.

The V gene is TRBV2, the J gene TRBJ1-6; D remains unclear. The CDR3 runs to 12 residues. V lost 3 bases and J 10 bases, leaving 7 bases between the germline ends. Germline values: CDR1 SNHLY, CDR2 FYNNEI. CDR3 nucleotides: TGTGCCAGCAGTGATGGAGACTCACCCCTCCACTTT. This gives the protein CASSDGDSPLHF.

This clone was counted a single time. This chain connects TRBV11-2 to TRBJ2-7; TRBD2 agrees at 7 bases. This CDR3 is built from 14 residues. Germline CDR1 is SGHAT and CDR2 is FQNNGV. V was pared by 2 bases and J by 3 bases, with 4 bases of the junction left unmatched. CDR3 residues: CASSLPSGRYEQYF. The CDR3 nucleotides read TGTGCCAGCAGCTTACCTAGCGGTCGCTACGAGCAGTACTTC.

This rearrangement joins TRBV5-6 to TRBJ2-4; 9 bases match TRBD1. This CDR3 contains 15 residues. The ends lost 4 bases at V and 3 bases at J; junction bases unmatched: 5. From germline, CDR1 is SGHDT and CDR2 YYEEEE. CDR3 protein: CASSTVDRGKNIQYF. The DNA of the CDR3 is TGTGCCAGCAGCACCGTGGACAGGGGCAAAAACATTCAGTACTTC.

This CDR3 reads CASSLGQNTEAFF. In nucleotides, the CDR3 is TGTGCCAGCAGCTTAGGCCAGAACACTGAAGCTTTCTTT. V gene TRBV7-3 combines with J gene TRBJ1-1; D unresolved. Trimming removed 2 bases at V and 1 base at J, with 5 bases between. CDR1 and CDR2 (germline): SGHTA, FQGTGA. The CDR3 runs 13 residues.

The CDR3 nucleotides are TGCGCCAGCAGCTTGGCCGGGACAGAGCAAGAGACCCAGTACTTC. It yields the protein CASSLAGTEQETQYF. J is TRBJ2-5 and V is TRBV5-1; 7 bases align to TRBD1. This CDR3 is 15 amino acids long. V was pared by 0 bases and J by 2 bases, with 4 bases of the junction left unmatched. CDR1 is SGHRS, CDR2 YFSETQ, per germline.

The chain recombines TRBV2 with TRBJ1-4, with unresolved D. The V gene's germline CDR1 is SNHLY and CDR2 FYNNEI. CDR3 length: 13 amino acids. V lost 5 bases and J lost 5, with 9 bases in between. CDR3 in DNA: TGTGCCAGCAGTCCGCCACAGAATGAAAAACTGTTTTTT. Encoded protein: CASSPPQNEKLFF. Looking up the rest from reference TRBV2 and TRBJ1-4 gives the full variable domain: EPEVTQTPSHQVTQMGQEVILRCVPISNHLYFYWYRQILGQKVEFLVSFYNNEISEKSEIFDDQFSVERPDGSNFTLKIRSTKLEDSAMYFCASSPPQNEKLFFGSGTQLSVL.

The chain combines TRBV5-4 with TRBJ1-1; unclear D gene. Per the germline V gene, CDR1 is SGHNT and CDR2 is YYREEE (reference sequence). The CDR3 extends over 13 amino acids. The V end lost 4 bases, the J end lost 3 bases, and 10 bases lay between the germline ends. CDR3 amino acids: CASSPTTDTEAFF. Here the CDR3 DNA reads TGTGCCAGCAGCCCTACTACCGACACTGAAGCTTTCTTT.

The genes are TRBV7-6 and TRBJ1-6, with 11 bases that match TRBD1. This CDR3 has 15 amino acids. Trimming cost V 5 bases and J 10 bases; bases outside gene matches: 7. Looked up from germline, CDR1 is SGHVS and CDR2 is FNYEAQ. This CDR3 reads CASSERTGGRSPLHF. The CDR3 nucleotides are TGTGCCAGCAGCGAGAGGACAGGGGGCAGGTCACCCCTCCACTTT. The full variable domain, in which reference TRBV7-6 and TRBJ1-6 provide the parts outside the CDR3, is GAGVSQSPRYKVTKRGQDVALRCDPISGHVSLYWYRQALGQGPEFLTYFNYEAQQDKSGLPNDRFSAERPEGSISTLTIQRTEQRDSAMYRCASSERTGGRSPLHFGNGTRLTVT.

V is TRBV27 and J is TRBJ2-7, with TRBD2 matching over 10 bases. CDR1 MNHEY and CDR2 SMNVEV come from the germline V gene (reference sequence). CDR3 length: 16 residues. V gave up 0 bases and J gave up 7 bases; unmatched junction bases: 9. The CDR3: CASSLSVAGGPLEQYF. For the CDR3, the DNA is TGTGCCAGCAGTTTATCGGTAGCGGGGGGCCCCCTTGAGCAGTACTTC.

The gene calls are TRBV9 and TRBJ1-1; D unresolved. The ends were cut back, 2 bases at V and 1 base at J, with 9 bases in the middle. The CDR3 totals 14 residues. Germline CDR1 reads SGDLS; CDR2 reads YYNGEE. The CDR3 nucleotides are TGTGCCAGCAGCGTGGGCTTCGGGAACACTGAAGCTTTCTTT. This translates into CASSVGFGNTEAFF.

This chain joins TRBV7-2 and TRBJ2-2; TRBD2 agrees at 7 bases. The V segment lost 4 bases and the J segment 0 bases; nucleotides outside the gene matches: 5. CDR3 size: 16 residues. The V gene's germline CDR1 is SGHTA and CDR2 FQGNSA. The CDR3 bases are TGTGCCAGCAGCTCCCGGGCGGGGGCGAACACCGGGGAGCTGTTTTTT. Protein sequence: CASSSRAGANTGELFF.

This clone was counted once. The rearrangement links TRBV6-5 to TRBJ2-7, with TRBD1 identical over 9 bases. The germline V gene encodes CDR1 MNHEY and CDR2 SVGAGI. The V and J ends lost 6 bases and 5 bases, in that order; junction bases with no gene match: 11. The length of the CDR3 is 15 residues. The CDR3 DNA sequence: TGTGCCAGCAGGCCGGCCCGGGACAGGGTACACGAGCAGTACTTC. Translated: CASRPARDRVHEQYF.